The sequence of this T cell receptor (beta chain) was determined in a study of cytomegalovirus exposure and HLA in healthy donors. With regard to this clone: The antigen is undetermined.

The CDR3 is made up of 16 amino acids. CDR1 and CDR2 from the germline V gene are LNHDA and SQIVND (reference sequence). The V and J ends lost 5 bases and 0 bases respectively, with 16 bases between them. Study outcomes and limitations: A later analysis showed TCR association rates differing by HLA locus, peaking at DRB1 and lowest at HLA-C.

Primers included in the PCR were 60 Vbeta and 13 Jbeta primers. Authors' methods: A later analysis tallied 75 million to 80 million unique TCR beta chains, some 12 million of them shared. This table comes from immunoSEQ multiplex PCR, and its TCRdb copy is limited to in-frame clones, with some not included. V and J calls and clone size follow that table, whereas D and trimming were derived from the DNA. The profile shows 100,000 to 150,000 clones, roughly four fifths of them singletons. This chain uses TRBV19 with TRBJ1-2; D possibly corresponds to TRBD1 (6 bases). This sequence was found in a woman aged 60 to 75 in good health and CMV-seronegative. Sequenced material: PBMCs. The CDR3 DNA reads as TGTGCCAGTAGTTATGGGGGGGCCGGAGCTAACTATGGCTACACCTTC. This encodes CASSYGGAGANYGYTF. Drawing the rest from reference TRBV19 and TRBJ1-2, the complete variable domain is DGGITQSPKYLFRKEGQNVTLSCEQNLNHDAMYWYRQDPGQGLRLIYYSQIVNDFQKGDIAEGYSVSREKKESFPLTVTSAQKNPTAFYLCASSYGGAGANYGYTFGSGTRLTVV.